The 27 T cell receptor beta chains presented below share a single source sample, sequenced in a study of T cells expressing NK-cell markers. From the 5' RACE reads, TCRdb lists one entry per CDR3 protein and no DNA. The sample totals 500,000 to 700,000 distinct CDR3 sequences. The material sequenced was blood T cells: a sorted CD56 or NKG2C T cell subset, CD4+ or CD8+ T cells, or bulk PBMC T cells (not recorded which). The receptors were gathered from a young man in good health.

V and J are TRBV29-1 and TRBJ2-1; without DNA, the TCRdb call of TRBD2 cannot be checked. Germline assignment: CDR1 SQVTM and CDR2 ANQGSEA. The CDR3 sequence is 15 residues long. The CDR3 loop reads CSVEAGLGGYNEQFF.

The chain is built from TRBV9 and TRBJ2-3; the D call from TCRdb, TRBD2, cannot be confirmed without DNA. From germline, CDR1 is SGDLS and CDR2 YYNGEE. The CDR3 covers 17 residues. The CDR3 is CASSVGLRTSGRETQYF. Using reference TRBV9 and TRBJ2-3 for the parts outside the CDR3, the full variable domain is DSGVTQTPKHLITATGQRVTLRCSPRSGDLSVYWYQQSLDQGLQFLIQYYNGEERAKGNILERFSAQQFPDLHSELNLSSLELGDSALYFCASSVGLRTSGRETQYFGPGTRLTVL.

The V and J genes are TRBV20-1 and TRBJ1-2; TCRdb picks TRBD1, but there is no DNA to check that call. The CDR3 length is 13 residues. From germline, CDR1 is DFQATT and CDR2 SNEGSKA (reference sequence). The CDR3 is CSALSTVDYGYTF.

This sequence joins TRBV6-5 and TRBJ2-7. The CDR3 runs to 17 residues. Germline values: CDR1 MNHEY, CDR2 SVGAGI. CDR3 amino acids: CASSYSRQLISSYEQYF.

The chain's CDR3 is CASSLERANKNIQYF. The V gene is TRBV11-2, the J gene TRBJ2-4; the D call from TCRdb, TRBD2, cannot be confirmed without DNA. From germline, CDR1 is SGHAT and CDR2 FQNNGV. The CDR3 has 15 residues.

The rearrangement uses TRBV7-2 and TRBJ2-1; TCRdb returns TRBD2, unconfirmable since there is no DNA. Germline loops: CDR1 SGHTA, CDR2 FQGNSA. The CDR3 contains 17 residues. The CDR3 loop reads CASSLERTSRGDNEQFF.

This chain joins TRBV6-2 or TRBV6-3 and TRBJ2-2; the TCRdb D gene call, TRBD2, has no DNA to confirm it. CDR1 is MNHEY and CDR2 is SVGEGT in the germline V gene. The CDR3 loop spans 19 amino acids. CDR3 sequence: CASRDSGRTKPRPAGELFF.

The CDR3 loop reads CSARITEGPEAFF. V is TRBV20-1 and J is TRBJ1-1. The CDR3 contains 13 residues. Germline V gives CDR1 DFQATT, CDR2 SNEGSKA (reference sequence).

The chain couples TRBV5-1 to TRBJ1-2; TCRdb returns TRBD1, unconfirmable since there is no DNA. The CDR3 consists of 15 residues. CDR1 SGHRS and CDR2 YFSETQ come from the germline V gene. The CDR3 is CASSAEQGDNYGYTF.

The CDR3 sequence is CASSLYGPSSQETQYF. The chain links TRBV27 to TRBJ2-5; checking the TCRdb D call of TRBD2 is not possible without DNA. The CDR3 covers 16 residues. From germline, CDR1 is MNHEY and CDR2 SMNVEV (reference sequence).

The V gene is TRBV10-3, the J gene TRBJ1-2. The CDR3 is 15 amino acids. CDR1 and CDR2 (germline): ENHRY, SYGVKD. CDR3 sequence reads: CAISEPTGMGYGYTF.

The V call is TRBV15, the J call TRBJ2-5; lacking DNA, the TRBD2 call made by TCRdb goes unchecked. Germline-derived CDR1 and CDR2 are LNHNV and YYDKDF (reference sequence). This CDR3 has 15 residues. This CDR3 is CATSRASGYQETQYF.

The genes are TRBV5-1 and TRBJ2-4; no DNA is available, so the TRBD1 call from TCRdb remains unchecked. CDR3 length: 14 amino acids. Germline V gene data show CDR1 as SGHRS and CDR2 as YFSETQ. The CDR3: CASSRGGPKNIQYF.

The chain employs TRBV29-1 and TRBJ2-5; TCRdb picks TRBD1, but there is no DNA to check that call. CDR1 SQVTM and CDR2 ANQGSEA come from the germline V gene. This CDR3 has 15 amino acids. The CDR3: CSVHTPAGVLETQYF.

This chain joins TRBV5-5 and TRBJ2-7; TCRdb's assignment of TRBD1 cannot be checked, as there is no DNA. This CDR3 contains 14 residues. Germline CDR1 is SGHKS and CDR2 is YYEKEE (reference sequence). CDR3 loop: CASSPDRVSQEQYF. The full variable domain, completed using reference TRBV5-5 and TRBJ2-7, is DAGVTQSPTHLIKTRGQQVTLRCSPISGHKSVSWYQQVLGQGPQFIFQYYEKEERGRGNFPDRFSARQFPNYSSELNVNALLLGDSALYLCASSPDRVSQEQYFGPGTRLTVT.

This sequence joins TRBV5-6 and TRBJ2-1; no DNA is available, so the TRBD1 call from TCRdb remains unchecked. Germline V gene sequence: CDR1 SGHDT, CDR2 YYEEEE. This CDR3 comprises 16 residues. The CDR3 protein is CASSLEGGAYYNEQFF.

This sequence joins TRBV5-6 and TRBJ2-1. CDR3 size: 14 residues. Germline V gene sequence: CDR1 SGHDT, CDR2 YYEEEE. CDR3 protein: CASSSKRGINEQFF.

The rearrangement links TRBV10-3 to TRBJ2-3. CDR1 ENHRY and CDR2 SYGVKD come from the germline V gene. This CDR3 has 13 residues. The CDR3: CAINFRPTDTQYF.

CDR3 sequence: CASRLDGYNEQFF. The chain couples TRBV28 to TRBJ2-1. Germline values: CDR1 MDHEN, CDR2 SYDVKM. CDR3 length: 13 amino acids. The complete variable domain, with remaining parts taken from reference TRBV28 and TRBJ2-1, reads DVKVTQSSRYLVKRTGEKVFLECVQDMDHENMFWYRQDPGLGLRLIYFSYDVKMKEKGDIPEGYSVSREKKERFSLILESASTNQTSMYLCASRLDGYNEQFFGPGTRLTVL.

The rearrangement uses TRBV12-3 or TRBV12-4 and TRBJ1-1; TCRdb's D gene call, TRBD1, goes unchecked for lack of DNA. This CDR3 contains 14 residues. The CDR3 spells CASSPGTGRTEAFF.

The chain recombines TRBV7-9 with TRBJ2-5; as DNA is missing, the TRBD1 call by TCRdb cannot be tested. The germline V gene has CDR1 SEHNR and CDR2 FQNEAQ (reference sequence). The length of the CDR3 is 12 residues. CDR3 protein: CASSPRDETQYF.

The chain recombines TRBV29-1 with TRBJ2-1; TCRdb selects TRBD1, and the lack of DNA leaves this call unchecked. The germline gives CDR1 SQVTM, CDR2 ANQGSEA. The CDR3 has 14 residues. The CDR3 sequence: CSGEDRGRADEQFF.

The rearrangement joins TRBV29-1 to TRBJ2-3; TCRdb selects TRBD2, and the lack of DNA leaves this call unchecked. Germline V gene data show CDR1 as SQVTM and CDR2 as ANQGSEA. The CDR3 length is 13 residues. CDR3 sequence: CSGDGGRYDTQYF.

V and J are TRBV6-2 or TRBV6-3 and TRBJ2-7; TCRdb returns TRBD1, unconfirmable since there is no DNA. CDR1 is MNHEY, CDR2 SVGEGT, per germline. CDR3 length: 14 residues. CDR3: CASSAQGQGYEQYF.

The genes are TRBV12-3 or TRBV12-4 and TRBJ2-5; the TCRdb D gene call, TRBD2, has no DNA to confirm it. The CDR3 spans 22 residues. CDR3 sequence: CASSLPSGPELAGAVLKETQYF.

This rearrangement joins TRBV27 to TRBJ2-7; with no DNA, the TCRdb D assignment of TRBD2 cannot be verified. This CDR3 region has 15 residues. The germline V gene encodes CDR1 MNHEY and CDR2 SMNVEV (reference sequence). The CDR3: CASRSPGLAFSEQYF.

The chain links TRBV20-1 to TRBJ1-4; lacking DNA, the TRBD1 call made by TCRdb goes unchecked. Germline V gene lookup returns CDR1 DFQATT and CDR2 SNEGSKA (reference sequence). This CDR3 region has 14 residues. CDR3 amino acids: CSARTGSTNEKLFF.